These T cell receptor beta chains were read from a single sample in a study of blood T cell repertoires in COVID-19. Sequenced by immunoSEQ multiplex PCR; TCRdb stores in-frame clones only, minus some. The profile shows approximately 46,000 clones, around 89% of them singletons. What was sequenced was peripheral blood. The receptor set was obtained from a man over 45 with active COVID-19. Both conserved end residues are part of each CDR3. Fields, in order: clone size, J gene, D gene, CDR3 length, V gene, CDR3 DNA, CDR3 protein. The D gene is left open where the match is weak. For some rows the clone size is stated as once, few or many, or as a class when expanded; others skip it.

clone size: -; J gene: TRBJ2-3; D gene: -; CDR3 length: 14; V gene: TRBV10-3; CDR3 DNA: TGTGCCATCAGTGAATGGGCGCGGGCAGATACGCAGTATTTT; CDR3 protein: CAISEWARADTQYF
clone size: -; J gene: TRBJ1-6; D gene: -; CDR3 length: 14; V gene: TRBV6-5; CDR3 DNA: TGTGCCAGCAGCCCCCGGGGGTACCGCTCACCCCTCCACTTT; CDR3 protein: CASSPRGYRSPLHF
clone size: -; J gene: TRBJ2-7; D gene: -; CDR3 length: 15; V gene: TRBV30; CDR3 DNA: TGTGCCTGGAGTGAGGTGACTCTCTCCGTCTACGAGCAGTACTTC; CDR3 protein: CAWSEVTLSVYEQYF
clone size: -; J gene: TRBJ2-1; D gene: -; CDR3 length: 14; V gene: TRBV10-2; CDR3 DNA: TGCGCCAGCAGTGACCACATGGCAGGGAATGAGCAGTTCTTC; CDR3 protein: CASSDHMAGNEQFF
clone size: few; J gene: TRBJ2-1; D gene: TRBD1; CDR3 length: 14; V gene: TRBV19; CDR3 DNA: TGTGCCAGTATGCGGACAGGGAGGCACAATGAGCAGTTCTTC; CDR3 protein: CASMRTGRHNEQFF
clone size: -; J gene: TRBJ2-7; D gene: TRBD1; CDR3 length: 16; V gene: TRBV9; CDR3 DNA: TGTGCCAGCAGCGTAGGAGGGGGGACAGGGTACTACGAGCAGTACTTC; CDR3 protein: CASSVGGGTGYYEQYF
clone size: -; J gene: TRBJ2-1; D gene: TRBD1; CDR3 length: 16; V gene: TRBV11-2; CDR3 DNA: TGTGCCAGCAGCTTAGATTCGACAGGGTTCTACAATGAGCAGTTCTTC; CDR3 protein: CASSLDSTGFYNEQFF
clone size: -; J gene: TRBJ1-2; D gene: TRBD1; CDR3 length: 20; V gene: TRBV27; CDR3 DNA: TGTGCCAGCACCTCCTTTTTTCGGCGCGGGACAGGGAATCGGTATTATGGCTACACCTTC; CDR3 protein: CASTSFFRRGTGNRYYGYTF
clone size: -; J gene: TRBJ1-1; D gene: -; CDR3 length: 15; V gene: TRBV27; CDR3 DNA: TGTGCCAGCGGGTCGGTGGCATCAGGGCGCAATGAAGCTTTCTTT; CDR3 protein: CASGSVASGRNEAFF
clone size: -; J gene: TRBJ2-3; D gene: TRBD2; CDR3 length: 15; V gene: TRBV6-5; CDR3 DNA: TGTGCCAGCAGCCAGCGGGGAGCCCTCACAGATACGCAGTATTTT; CDR3 protein: CASSQRGALTDTQYF
clone size: -; J gene: TRBJ1-3; D gene: -; CDR3 length: 14; V gene: TRBV2; CDR3 DNA: TGTGCCAGCAGTGAAAGGACAGTGGGAAACACCATATATTTT; CDR3 protein: CASSERTVGNTIYF
clone size: -; J gene: TRBJ1-6; D gene: -; CDR3 length: 16; V gene: TRBV2; CDR3 DNA: TGTGCCAGCCAACTGGAGGGGATCGGCTATAATTCACCCCTCCACTTT; CDR3 protein: CASQLEGIGYNSPLHF
clone size: -; J gene: TRBJ1-2; D gene: -; CDR3 length: 14; V gene: TRBV28; CDR3 DNA: TGTGCCAGCAGTGGGGGCCCAGGGAACTATGGCTACACCTTC; CDR3 protein: CASSGGPGNYGYTF
clone size: -; J gene: TRBJ1-4; D gene: TRBD1; CDR3 length: 17; V gene: TRBV30; CDR3 DNA: TGTGCCTGGAGTCTTCCGGGACAGGGTACAACTAATGAAAAACTGTTTTTT; CDR3 protein: CAWSLPGQGTTNEKLFF
clone size: -; J gene: TRBJ1-5; D gene: TRBD1; CDR3 length: 15; V gene: TRBV20-1; CDR3 DNA: TGCAGTGCTAGTCCCGAACAGGGGTACAATCAGCCCCAGCATTTT; CDR3 protein: CSASPEQGYNQPQHF
clone size: -; J gene: TRBJ1-4; D gene: -; CDR3 length: 13; V gene: TRBV6-5; CDR3 DNA: TGTGCCAGCAGTTACGTCAGTAATGAAAAACTGTTTTTT; CDR3 protein: CASSYVSNEKLFF
clone size: -; J gene: TRBJ1-1; D gene: -; CDR3 length: 13; V gene: TRBV10-3; CDR3 DNA: TGTGCCATCAGGGAAGGACAGAACACTGAAGCTTTCTTT; CDR3 protein: CAIREGQNTEAFF